These 13 T cell receptor beta chains share one sample of origin, sequenced in a study of post-analysis software for immune sequencing data. Study conclusions and caveats: Patients carried a handful of TRBV segments more frequently than controls did, and TRBV5-6, TRBV5-1 and TRBV20-1 were among them.

The authors incorporated unique molecular identifiers into the TCR beta cDNA libraries. TCRdb reanalysed the PCR reads using MiXCR and keeps one entry per CDR3 protein. The sample has just over 250,000 distinct CDR3 sequences; roughly a third are singletons. Which antigens these TCRs recognize remains unknown. Sequencing used blood. The receptors come from a girl aged 5 to 17 with multiple sclerosis.

In this sample, this clonotype turned up many times. One base away lies a much larger clone, so this may be a sequencing read error. The chain couples TRBV7-8 to TRBJ2-4, with TRBD2 identical over 8 bases. CDR1 is SGHVS, CDR2 FQNEAQ, per germline. The CDR3 is 13 residues long. The CDR3 region is CTSSLATSGPQYF. As DNA, the CDR3 is TGTACCAGCAGCTTAGCCACTAGCGGACCGCAGTACTTC. Drawing the rest from reference TRBV7-8 and TRBJ2-4, the complete variable domain is GAGVSQSPRYKVAKRGQDVALRCDPISGHVSLFWYQQALGQGPEFLTYFQNEAQLDKSGLPSDRFFAERPEGSVSTLKIQRTQQEDSAVYLCTSSLATSGPQYFGAGTRLSVL.

The V gene is TRBV24-1, the J gene TRBJ2-3, with no clear D. Trimming removed 1 base from V and 4 bases from J, with 14 bases in between. This CDR3 has 16 amino acids. Germline V gene lookup returns CDR1 KGHDR and CDR2 SFDVKD. CDR3 in amino acids: CATSDFRASKPDTQYF. The CDR3 DNA sequence: TGTGCCACCAGTGATTTCCGGGCCTCAAAGCCAGATACGCAGTATTTT.

This clonotype showed up just a few times. The J gene is TRBJ1-5, the V gene TRBV11-3; D is uncertain. V was cut by 1 base and J by 0 bases, with 13 bases left in between. The CDR3 extends over 17 amino acids. Germline loops: CDR1 SGHNT, CDR2 YENEEA. The DNA of the CDR3 is TGTGCCAGCAGCTTAGTATCCCCAGCGTCTAGCAATCAGCCCCAGCATTTT. Translation: CASSLVSPASSNQPQHF.

The chain is built from TRBV2 and TRBJ1-1; 8 nucleotides match TRBD1. CDR1 and CDR2 (germline): SNHLY, FYNNEI. The CDR3 contains 12 residues. Losses at the gene ends were 10 bases for V and 3 bases for J; bases not matched to a gene: 4. CDR3: CAKLQGDTEAFF. The CDR3 nucleotides read TGTGCCAAGCTACAGGGGGACACTGAAGCTTTCTTT.

This clonotype came up once. The V call is TRBV20-1, the J call TRBJ2-1, with 9 bases lining up with TRBD1. Germline V gene data show CDR1 as DFQATT and CDR2 as SNEGSKA (reference sequence). Losses at the gene ends were 6 bases for V and 6 bases for J; bases not matched to a gene: 3. This CDR3 contains 12 residues. The CDR3 DNA is TGCAGTGCGGGGACAGGGTTCAATGAGCAGTTCTTC. It codes for CSAGTGFNEQFF.

This clonotype was observed many times. V gene TRBV11-2 combines with J gene TRBJ2-6; 11 bases line up with TRBD1. With 5 bases clipped from V and 1 base from J, the junction kept 7 bases outside the gene matches. From germline, CDR1 is SGHAT and CDR2 FQNNGV. CDR3 length: 18 residues. The CDR3 is CASSDSGTGGSGANVLTF. In nucleotides, the CDR3 is TGTGCCAGCAGCGACTCCGGGACAGGGGGATCTGGGGCCAACGTCCTGACTTTC.

In this sample, this clonotype turned up many times. V usage is TRBV7-2 and J usage is TRBJ1-6; 12 nucleotides agree with TRBD1. The CDR3 length is 16 residues. CDR1 and CDR2 (germline): SGHTA, FQGNSA. Trimming took 5 bases from V and 7 from J; bases not matched to a gene: 6. Here the CDR3 reads CASSLGTGGSNSPLHF. DNA of the CDR3: TGTGCCAGCAGCCTGGGGACAGGGGGCTCCAATTCACCCCTCCACTTT.

The chain is built from TRBV5-1 and TRBJ2-2, with D uncertain. Germline CDR1 reads SGHRS; CDR2 reads YFSETQ. CDR3 length: 14 amino acids. Trimming removed 0 bases at V and 3 bases at J, with 6 bases between. Written as DNA, the CDR3 is TGCGCCAGCAGCTTGGACTATTACACCGGGGAGCTGTTTTTT. Translation gives CASSLDYYTGELFF. The full variable domain, its missing parts supplied by reference TRBV5-1 and TRBJ2-2, is KAGVTQTPRYLIKTRGQQVTLSCSPISGHRSVSWYQQTPGQGLQFLFEYFSETQRNKGNFPGRFSGRQFSNSRSEMNVSTLELGDSALYLCASSLDYYTGELFFGEGSRLTVL.

Only a few counts were recorded for this clonotype. A read error is possible here, since a much larger clone lies one base away. The CDR3 bases are TGCGCCAACAGCCCCGCGGCAAGGGGCTACAATGAGCAGTTCTTC. Encoded protein: CANSPAARGYNEQFF. The rearrangement links TRBV5-1 to TRBJ2-1; weak D call: TRBD1 (5 bases). Germline lookup yields CDR1 SGHRS and CDR2 YFSETQ. This CDR3 comprises 15 residues.

There are a few counts of this clonotype. The CDR3: CATSDTRGLEDGYTF. The CDR3 nucleotides are TGTGCCACCAGTGATACCCGGGGGCTAGAAGATGGCTACACCTTC. This chain uses TRBV24-1 with TRBJ1-2; weak D call: TRBD1 (6 bases). CDR1 and CDR2 from the germline V gene are KGHDR and SFDVKD. V lost 3 bases to trimming and J lost 6 bases, with 16 bases between them. The CDR3 length is 15 residues.

On this clonotype: A single base separates this from a much larger clone, so it may be a read error. The chain recombines TRBV5-6 with TRBJ2-7, with a tentative D call TRBD2 (5 bases). V shed 5 bases and J shed 2 bases, with 11 bases lying between them. The CDR3 extends over 13 amino acids. CDR1 SGHDT and CDR2 YYEEEE come from the germline V gene. This CDR3 reads CASSSREPYEQYF. CDR3 sequence (DNA): TGTGCCAGCAGTTCCCGGGAACCCTACGAGCAGTACTTC. Full variable domain (rest looked up from reference TRBV5-6 and TRBJ2-7): DAGVTQSPTHLIKTRGQQVTLRCSPKSGHDTVSWYQQALGQGPQFIFQYYEEEERQRGNFPDRFSGHQFPNYSSELNVNALLLGDSALYLCASSSREPYEQYFGPGTRLTVT.

This clonotype was observed at least ten times. V usage is TRBV7-2 and J usage is TRBJ2-1; no definite D call. Trimming shortened V by 3 bases and J by 0 bases, and 9 bases separated the two germline ends. This CDR3 contains 15 residues. Germline V lookup: CDR1 SGHTA, CDR2 FQGNSA. The CDR3 sequence: CASSLAWSSYNEQFF. In DNA form, the CDR3 reads TGTGCCAGCAGCTTGGCTTGGAGCTCCTACAATGAGCAGTTCTTC.

The rearrangement links TRBV4-2 to TRBJ2-7; TRBD2 is a possible D gene (6 bases). The ends were cut back, 6 bases at V and 7 bases at J, with 22 bases in the middle. Looked up from germline, CDR1 is LGHNA and CDR2 is YNFKEQ. This CDR3 has 15 residues. CDR3 nucleotides: TGTGCCAGCAGTCTCGGGACTGGGCTTTACAATGAGCAGTACTTC. This codes for CASSLGTGLYNEQYF.